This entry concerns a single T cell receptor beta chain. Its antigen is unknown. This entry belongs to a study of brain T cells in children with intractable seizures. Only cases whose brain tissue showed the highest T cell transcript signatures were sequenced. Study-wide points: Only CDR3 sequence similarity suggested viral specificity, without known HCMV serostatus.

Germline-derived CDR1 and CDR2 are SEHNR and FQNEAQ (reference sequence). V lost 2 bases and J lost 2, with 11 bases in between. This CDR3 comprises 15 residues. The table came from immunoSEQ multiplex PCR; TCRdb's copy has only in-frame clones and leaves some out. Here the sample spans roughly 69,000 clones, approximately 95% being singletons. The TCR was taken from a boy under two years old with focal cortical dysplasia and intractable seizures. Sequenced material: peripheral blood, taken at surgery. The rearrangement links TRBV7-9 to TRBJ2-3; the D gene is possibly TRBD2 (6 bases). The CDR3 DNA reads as TGTGCCAGCAGCTTATGGGACTCCAACACAGATACGCAGTATTTT. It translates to CASSLWDSNTDTQYF.